The T cell receptor beta chain under discussion was sequenced for a study of blood T cell repertoires in COVID-19. Study context: Spain, Italy and the United States supplied samples that represented acute and convalescent COVID-19. The analysed material was cDNA or gDNA that came from T cells, B-cell-depleted T cells, or PBMCs.

Original data processing: Researchers report that nucleated cell counts were estimated from reference gene primer amplification. Sequencing used immunoSEQ multiplex PCR; TCRdb keeps in-frame clones, though not all of them. Clonal size and the V and J genes are those of that table, whereas D and trimming came from the DNA. The table includes 150,000 or so clones, 74% detected once. Looked up from germline, CDR1 is LGHDT and CDR2 is YNNKEL (reference sequence). This CDR3 has 13 residues. The V end was cut by 4 bases, the J end by 5 bases, with 11 bases between. The sequenced material came from peripheral blood. The rearrangement links TRBV3-1 (or the pseudogene TRBV3-2) to TRBJ2-5; TRBD1 is a possible D gene (5 bases). This TCR derives from a woman older than 75 with acute or convalescent COVID-19. CDR3: CASSLQGWETQYF. Here the CDR3 DNA reads TGTGCCAGCAGCCTCCAGGGTTGGGAGACCCAGTACTTC.